The 4 T cell receptor beta chains reported below all come from one sample, sequenced in a study of long-term antiretroviral therapy in people with HIV. With survey level as its setting, the immunoSEQ assay was v3.0. Assay used: immunoSEQ multiplex PCR; TCRdb lists only in-frame clones, some missing. The table records fewer than 20,000 clones, less than 80% of them present only once. The sequenced sample was unsorted PBMCs, obtained 1.5 years before starting antiretroviral therapy. The receptors stem from a woman in her 50s with HIV.

This clone has more than one count but fewer than ten. The junction does not match germline at one end; this may be a read error. The gene calls are TRBV7-2 and TRBJ2-1, with TRBD2 matching over 12 bases. Germline V gives CDR1 SGHTA, CDR2 FQGNSA. This CDR3 has 14 amino acids. CDR3 protein: CASSLAPSGGGFVF. CDR3 nucleotide sequence: TGTGCCAGCAGCTTAGCGCCTAGCGGGGGGGGATTCGTCTTC.

The V gene is TRBV18, the J gene TRBJ1-1, with a possible D match to TRBD1 (5 bases). The germline CDR1 and CDR2 sequences are KGHSH and LQKENI. The CDR3 has 14 amino acids. The V end was cut by 3 bases, the J end by 11 bases, with 19 bases between. CDR3 amino acids: CASSPDGTGPQAFF. CDR3 sequence (DNA): TGTGCCAGCTCACCGGACGGGACGGGGCCTCAGGCTTTCTTT.

The sample holds a few counts of this clone. This chain joins TRBV27 and TRBJ2-3; TRBD2 aligns across 15 bases. V dropped 5 bases and J dropped 5; count of bases not matched to a gene: 11. The CDR3 extends over 18 amino acids. Germline assignment: CDR1 MNHEY and CDR2 SMNVEV (reference sequence). Here the CDR3 reads CASSAEGLAGGPIDTQYF. The CDR3 nucleotides are TGTGCCAGCAGTGCCGAAGGACTAGCGGGGGGGCCGATAGATACGCAGTATTTT.

The V gene is TRBV4-1, the J gene TRBJ2-7, with a possible D match to TRBD1 (7 bases). CDR1 is MGHRA, CDR2 YSYEKL, per germline. The CDR3 runs to 15 residues. V lost 1 base and J lost 3, with 13 bases in between. CDR3 amino acids: CASSQGRQGGYEQYF. CDR3 bases: TGCGCCAGCAGCCAAGGACGACAGGGAGGCTACGAGCAGTACTTC.